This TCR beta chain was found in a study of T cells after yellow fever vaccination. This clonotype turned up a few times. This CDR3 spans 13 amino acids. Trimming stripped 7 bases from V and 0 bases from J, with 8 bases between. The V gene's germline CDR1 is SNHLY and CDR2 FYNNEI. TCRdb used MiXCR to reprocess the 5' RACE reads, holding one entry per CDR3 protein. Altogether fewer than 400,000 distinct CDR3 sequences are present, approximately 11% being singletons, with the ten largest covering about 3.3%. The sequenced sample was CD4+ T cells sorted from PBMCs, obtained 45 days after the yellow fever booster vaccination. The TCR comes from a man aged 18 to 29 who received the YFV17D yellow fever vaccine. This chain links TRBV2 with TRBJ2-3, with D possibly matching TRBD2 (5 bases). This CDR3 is CASMRASTDTQYF. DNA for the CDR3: TGTGCCAGCATGCGGGCTAGCACAGATACGCAGTATTTT.